This T cell receptor beta chain was obtained from a study of blood T cell repertoires in COVID-19 (dated by TCRdb to 2018 to 2020). Notes on the research overall: Collaborator samples came from the United States, Italy and Spain and covered acute and convalescent phases of COVID-19. The material from the prospective study consisted of cDNA or gDNA derived from T cells, B-cell-depleted T cells, or PBMCs. The dataset comprised deeply sampled blood TCRbeta repertoires from subjects exposed to, actively infected with, or recovered from COVID-19. The repertoires were released in a freely available public database intended as a resource for research on the immune response to SARS-CoV-2. Samples were obtained from the ongoing ImmuneRACE study (first 160 participants) and from 1,254 subjects provided by 6 global collaborators. Sample metadata almost always included a de-identified subject ID, COVID-19 status, age in years and sex. Where available, HLA class I and class II types were obtained from metadata supplied by the sample provider rather than from assay-based typing. Beyond this particular receptor, the publication reports: Clinical and demographic metadata were provided uncurated, with the amount varying by source and participant.

The immunoSEQ Assay, a bias-controlled multiplex PCR, was used to amplify TCRbeta CDR3 regions from genomic DNA. In the original analysis: The number of nucleated cells in each sample was estimated by amplification of reference gene primers within the assay. To quantify the absolute abundance of each unique TCRbeta CDR3 rearrangement, sequence reads were collapsed and filtered. For each sample, productive Simpson clonality was calculated as the square root of Simpson's diversity index over productive rearrangements. Imported from immuneACCESS, the table was reduced by TCRdb to in-frame sequences with V and J called. These copies leave out some clones; in studies compared against another copy, an unresolved V gene accounts for under half, and the cause of the remainder is not known. That table supplies the V and J calls and clone size; D and trimming were determined from the DNA. The sample table lists roughly 380,000 clones, around 91% of them with a count of one. Roughly 1.5% of the sample rests with the top ten.

In Seattle, one collaborating source enrolled patients while the infection was active and tracked those patients longitudinally over the course of disease. Whole blood was collected in K2EDTA tubes by collaborating institutions according to the institutions' own protocols. Collaborator samples were shipped for TCRbeta analysis as frozen whole blood, isolated PBMCs, or DNA extracted from either sample type. The CDR3 contains 16 residues, cysteine and phenylalanine counted. The read is trimmed to its CDR3 DNA, 48 bases read in frame from base 1. Trimming removed 3 bases from V and 4 bases from J; the gene matches leave 9 bases unexplained. The germline V gene (reference sequence) provides CDR1 SGHKS and CDR2 YYEKEE. A note on this clone: It has no known antigen specificity. Base qualities were left out, and no much larger clone turns up one base away.

The specimen sequenced was peripheral blood. The chain is assembled from TRBV5-5 and TRBJ2-2, with 7 bases in between that match TRBD1. The TCR comes from a woman aged 40 to 50 with COVID-19, enrolled during active disease. DNA sequence: TGTGCCAGCAGCTCGGTCCGGGACAGCATCACCGGGGAGCTGTTTTTT. This codes for CASSSVRDSITGELFF.